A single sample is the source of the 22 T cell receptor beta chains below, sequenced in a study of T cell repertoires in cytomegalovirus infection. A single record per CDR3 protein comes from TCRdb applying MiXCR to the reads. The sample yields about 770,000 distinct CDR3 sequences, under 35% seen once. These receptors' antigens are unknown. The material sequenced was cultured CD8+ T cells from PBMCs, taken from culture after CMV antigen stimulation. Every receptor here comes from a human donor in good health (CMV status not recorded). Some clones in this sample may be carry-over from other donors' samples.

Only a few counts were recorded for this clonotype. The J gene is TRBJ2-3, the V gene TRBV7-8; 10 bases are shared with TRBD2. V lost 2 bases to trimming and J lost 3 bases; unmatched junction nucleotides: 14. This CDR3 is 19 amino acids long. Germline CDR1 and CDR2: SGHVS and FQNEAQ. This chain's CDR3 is CASSLSRRQRGGETDTQYF. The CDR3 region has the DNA TGTGCCAGCAGCTTATCACGGAGGCAGCGGGGGGGCGAGACAGATACGCAGTATTTT.

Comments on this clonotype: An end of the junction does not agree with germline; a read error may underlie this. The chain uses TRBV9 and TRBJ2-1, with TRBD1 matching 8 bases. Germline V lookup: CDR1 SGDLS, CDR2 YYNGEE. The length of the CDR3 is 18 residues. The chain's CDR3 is CASSVFGSGQAAYNEQFF. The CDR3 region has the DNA TGTGCTAGCAGCGTATTCGGTTCGGGACAGGCTGCCTACAATGAGCAGTTCTTC.

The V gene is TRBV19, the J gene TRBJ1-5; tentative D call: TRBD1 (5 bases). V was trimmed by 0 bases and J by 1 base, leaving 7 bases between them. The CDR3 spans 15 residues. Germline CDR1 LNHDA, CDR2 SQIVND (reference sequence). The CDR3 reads CASSIEGASNQPQHF. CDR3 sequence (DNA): TGTGCCAGTAGTATAGAAGGGGCCAGCAATCAGCCCCAGCATTTT.

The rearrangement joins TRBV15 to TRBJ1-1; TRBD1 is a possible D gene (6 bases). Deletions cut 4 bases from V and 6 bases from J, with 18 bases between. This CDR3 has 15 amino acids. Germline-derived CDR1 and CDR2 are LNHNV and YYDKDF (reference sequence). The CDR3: CATSTASLGGPEAFF. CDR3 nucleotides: TGTGCCACCAGCACTGCCTCCTTGGGGGGGCCTGAAGCTTTCTTT.

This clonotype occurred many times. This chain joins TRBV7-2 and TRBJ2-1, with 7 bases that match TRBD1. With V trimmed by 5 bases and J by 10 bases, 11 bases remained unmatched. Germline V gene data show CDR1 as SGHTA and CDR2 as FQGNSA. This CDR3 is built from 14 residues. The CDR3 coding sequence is TGTGCCAGCAGCCCCGGGACAGCCACAATAGAGCAGTTCTTC. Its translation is CASSPGTATIEQFF.

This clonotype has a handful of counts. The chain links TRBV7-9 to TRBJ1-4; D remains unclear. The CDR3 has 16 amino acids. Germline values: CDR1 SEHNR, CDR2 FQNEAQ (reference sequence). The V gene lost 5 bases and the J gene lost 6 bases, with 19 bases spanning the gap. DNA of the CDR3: TGTGCCAGCAGCGCCCATCTTAAGGTCAACCATGAAAAACTGTTTTTT. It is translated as CASSAHLKVNHEKLFF. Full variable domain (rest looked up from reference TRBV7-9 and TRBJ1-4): DTGVSQNPRHKITKRGQNVTFRCDPISEHNRLYWYRQTLGQGPEFLTYFQNEAQLEKSRLLSDRFSAERPKGSFSTLEIQRTEQGDSAMYLCASSAHLKVNHEKLFFGSGTQLSVL.

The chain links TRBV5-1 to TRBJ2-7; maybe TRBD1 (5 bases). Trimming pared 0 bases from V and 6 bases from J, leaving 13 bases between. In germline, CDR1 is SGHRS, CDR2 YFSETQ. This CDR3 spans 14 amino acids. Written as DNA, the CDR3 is TGCGCCAGCAGCTTGGTTGGACAAGGACGCGAGCAGTACGTC. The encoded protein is CASSLVGQGREQYV.

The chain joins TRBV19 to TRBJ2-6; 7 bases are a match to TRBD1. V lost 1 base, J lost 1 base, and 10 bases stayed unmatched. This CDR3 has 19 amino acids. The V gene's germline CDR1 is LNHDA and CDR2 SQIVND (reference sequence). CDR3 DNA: TGTGCCAGTAGTATAGGTAGACAGGGTTCTAGGTCTGGGGCCAACGTCCTGACTTTC. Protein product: CASSIGRQGSRSGANVLTF.

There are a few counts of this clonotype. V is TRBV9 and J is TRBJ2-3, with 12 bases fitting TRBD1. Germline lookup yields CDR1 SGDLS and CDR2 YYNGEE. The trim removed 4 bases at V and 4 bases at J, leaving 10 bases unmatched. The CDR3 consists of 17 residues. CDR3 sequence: CASSPAGTGGAADTQYF. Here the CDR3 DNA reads TGTGCCAGCAGCCCTGCCGGGACAGGGGGCGCCGCAGATACGCAGTATTTT.

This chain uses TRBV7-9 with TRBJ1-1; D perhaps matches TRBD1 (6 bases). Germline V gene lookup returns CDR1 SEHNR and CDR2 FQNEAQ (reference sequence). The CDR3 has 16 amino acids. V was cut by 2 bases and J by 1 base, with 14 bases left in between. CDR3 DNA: TGTGCCAGCAGCTTAACGACCGGGGGGCCGAACACTGAAGCTTTCTTT. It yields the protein CASSLTTGGPNTEAFF.

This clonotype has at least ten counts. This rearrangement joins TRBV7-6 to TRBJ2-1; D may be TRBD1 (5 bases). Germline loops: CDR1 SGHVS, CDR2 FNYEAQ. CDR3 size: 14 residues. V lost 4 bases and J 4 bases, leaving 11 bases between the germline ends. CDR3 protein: CASSSTVGYNEQFF. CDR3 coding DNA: TGTGCCAGCAGCTCGACAGTCGGGTACAATGAGCAGTTCTTC. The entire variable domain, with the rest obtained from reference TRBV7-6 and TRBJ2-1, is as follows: GAGVSQSPRYKVTKRGQDVALRCDPISGHVSLYWYRQALGQGPEFLTYFNYEAQQDKSGLPNDRFSAERPEGSISTLTIQRTEQRDSAMYRCASSSTVGYNEQFFGPGTRLTVL.

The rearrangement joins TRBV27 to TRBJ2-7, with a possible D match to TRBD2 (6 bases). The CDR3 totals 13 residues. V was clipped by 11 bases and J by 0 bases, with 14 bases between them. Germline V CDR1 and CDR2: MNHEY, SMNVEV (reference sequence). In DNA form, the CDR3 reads TGTGCCGGATACCGGGACTCCTCCTACGAGCAGTACTTC. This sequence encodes CAGYRDSSYEQYF.

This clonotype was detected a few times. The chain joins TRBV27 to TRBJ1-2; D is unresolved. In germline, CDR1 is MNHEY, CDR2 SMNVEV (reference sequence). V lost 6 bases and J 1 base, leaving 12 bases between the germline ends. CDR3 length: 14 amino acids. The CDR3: CASSPGGSNYGYTF. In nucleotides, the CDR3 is TGTGCCAGCAGCCCCGGCGGCAGTAACTATGGCTACACCTTC.

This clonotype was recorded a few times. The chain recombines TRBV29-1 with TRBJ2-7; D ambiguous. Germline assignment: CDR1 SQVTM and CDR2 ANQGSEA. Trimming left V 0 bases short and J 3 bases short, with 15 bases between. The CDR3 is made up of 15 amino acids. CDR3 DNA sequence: TGCAGCGTTGAAGATCGAGGCAATTCCTTCTACGAGCAGTACTTC. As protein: CSVEDRGNSFYEQYF.

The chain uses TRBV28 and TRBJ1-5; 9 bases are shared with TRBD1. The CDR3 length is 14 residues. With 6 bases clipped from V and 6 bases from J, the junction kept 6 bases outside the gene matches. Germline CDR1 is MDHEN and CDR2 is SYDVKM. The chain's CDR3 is CASRGGQGIQPQHF. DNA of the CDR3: TGTGCCAGCAGGGGGGGACAGGGAATTCAGCCCCAGCATTTT.

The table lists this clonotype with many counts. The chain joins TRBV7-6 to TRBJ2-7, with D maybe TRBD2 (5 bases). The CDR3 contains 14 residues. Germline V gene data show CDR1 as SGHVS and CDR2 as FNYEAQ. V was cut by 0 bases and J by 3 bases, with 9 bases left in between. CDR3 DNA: TGTGCCAGCAGCTTAGCGGAGGACGGCTACGAGCAGTACTTC. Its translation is CASSLAEDGYEQYF. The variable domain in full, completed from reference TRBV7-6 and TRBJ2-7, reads GAGVSQSPRYKVTKRGQDVALRCDPISGHVSLYWYRQALGQGPEFLTYFNYEAQQDKSGLPNDRFSAERPEGSISTLTIQRTEQRDSAMYRCASSLAEDGYEQYFGPGTRLTVT.

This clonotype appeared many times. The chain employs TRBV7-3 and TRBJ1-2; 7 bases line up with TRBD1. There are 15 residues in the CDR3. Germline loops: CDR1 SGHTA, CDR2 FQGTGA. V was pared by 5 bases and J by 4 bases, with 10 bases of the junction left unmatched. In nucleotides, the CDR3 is TGTGCCAGCAGCCCAAGACAGGGTACCCCCTATGGCTACACCTTC. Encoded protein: CASSPRQGTPYGYTF.

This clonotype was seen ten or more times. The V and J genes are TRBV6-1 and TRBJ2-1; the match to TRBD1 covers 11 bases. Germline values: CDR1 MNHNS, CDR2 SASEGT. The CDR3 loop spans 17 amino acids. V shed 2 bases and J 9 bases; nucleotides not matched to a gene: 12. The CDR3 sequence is CASSETGTGGMRAEQFF. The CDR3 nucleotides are TGTGCCAGCAGTGAAACCGGGACAGGGGGAATGAGGGCTGAGCAGTTCTTC.

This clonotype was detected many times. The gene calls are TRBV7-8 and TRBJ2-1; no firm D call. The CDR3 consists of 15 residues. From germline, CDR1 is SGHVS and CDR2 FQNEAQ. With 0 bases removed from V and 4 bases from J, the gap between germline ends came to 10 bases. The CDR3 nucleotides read TGTGCCAGCAGCTTAGCCACGAACCCATACAATGAGCAGTTCTTC. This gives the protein CASSLATNPYNEQFF.

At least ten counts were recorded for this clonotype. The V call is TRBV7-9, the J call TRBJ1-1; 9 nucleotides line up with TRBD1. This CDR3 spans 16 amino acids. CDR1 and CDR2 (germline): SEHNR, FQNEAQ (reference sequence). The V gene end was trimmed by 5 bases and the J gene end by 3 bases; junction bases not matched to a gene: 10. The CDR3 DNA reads TGTGCCAGCAGCCCCGACGAGACAGGGGGGGACACTGAAGCTTTCTTT. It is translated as CASSPDETGGDTEAFF.

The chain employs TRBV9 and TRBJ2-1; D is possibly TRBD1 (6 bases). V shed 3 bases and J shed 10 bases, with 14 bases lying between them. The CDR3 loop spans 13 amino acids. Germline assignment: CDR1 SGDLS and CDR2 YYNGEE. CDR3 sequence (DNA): TGTGCCAGCAGCGCCCCAACAGGGTACGAGCAGTTCTTC. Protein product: CASSAPTGYEQFF.

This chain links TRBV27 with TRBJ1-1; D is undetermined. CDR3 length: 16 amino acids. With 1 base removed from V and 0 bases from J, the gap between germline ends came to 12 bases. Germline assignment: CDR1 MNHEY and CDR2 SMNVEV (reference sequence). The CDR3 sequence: CASSLLGPAVNTEAFF. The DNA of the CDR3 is TGTGCCAGCAGTTTATTGGGCCCAGCCGTGAACACTGAAGCTTTCTTT.